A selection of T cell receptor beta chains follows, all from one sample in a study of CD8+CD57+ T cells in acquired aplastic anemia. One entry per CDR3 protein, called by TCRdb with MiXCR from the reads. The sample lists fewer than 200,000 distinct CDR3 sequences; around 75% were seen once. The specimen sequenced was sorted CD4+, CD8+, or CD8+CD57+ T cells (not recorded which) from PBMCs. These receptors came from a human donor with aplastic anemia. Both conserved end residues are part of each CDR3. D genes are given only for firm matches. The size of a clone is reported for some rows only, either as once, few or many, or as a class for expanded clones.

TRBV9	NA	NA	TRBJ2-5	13	TGTGCCAGCAAACGACTTGACGGAGAGACCCAGTACTTC	CASKRLDGETQYF
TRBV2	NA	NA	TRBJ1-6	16	TGTGCCAGCAGTGAAGAAGACCTTAGGTCGGGTTCACCCCTCCACTTT	CASSEEDLRSGSPLHF
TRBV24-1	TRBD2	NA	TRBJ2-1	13	TGTGCCACGGGGGGGGTATCGCTTAATGAGCAGTTCTTC	CATGGVSLNEQFF
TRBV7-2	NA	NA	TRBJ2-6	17	TGTGCCAGCAGCTTGGCCAGGGGAGTCGCTGGGGCCAACGTCCTGACTTTC	CASSLARGVAGANVLTF
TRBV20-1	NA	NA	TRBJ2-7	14	TGCAGTGCTAGAGATCCAGCGACTCAGTACGAGCAGTACTTC	CSARDPATQYEQYF
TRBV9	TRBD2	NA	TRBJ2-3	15	TGTGCCAGCAGCGGAAGACTAGCGGGTGGGGATACGCAGTATTTT	CASSGRLAGGDTQYF
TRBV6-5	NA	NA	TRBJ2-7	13	TGTGCCAGCAGATATCCCGGCAGCGACGAGCAGTACTTC	CASRYPGSDEQYF
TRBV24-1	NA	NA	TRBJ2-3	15	TGTGCCACCAGTGGTCAGGGGACAAGCACAGATACGCAGTATTTT	CATSGQGTSTDTQYF
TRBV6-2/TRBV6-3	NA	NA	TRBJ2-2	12	TGTGCCAGCAGCAGGACGTACGGGGAGCTGTTTTTT	CASSRTYGELFF
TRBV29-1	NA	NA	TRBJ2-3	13	TGCAGCGTTGATACGGGGACTACAGGGTGGAAGTATTTT	CSVDTGTTGWKYF
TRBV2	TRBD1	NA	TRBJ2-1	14	TGTGCCAGCGGGGGGGACAGGGGCTACAATGAGCAGTTCTTC	CASGGDRGYNEQFF
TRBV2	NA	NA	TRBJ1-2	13	TGTGCCAGCAGGTTAATTCAGACCAATGGCTACACCTTC	CASRLIQTNGYTF
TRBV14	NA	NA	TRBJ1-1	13	TGTGCCAGCAGCCAAGGGCAGGGCACTGAAGCTTTCTTT	CASSQGQGTEAFF
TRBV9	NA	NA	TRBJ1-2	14	TGTGCCAGCAGCGTAGCAGGGCGCCCCTATGGCTACACCTTC	CASSVAGRPYGYTF
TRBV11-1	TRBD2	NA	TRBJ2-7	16	TGTGCCAGCAGCCCTCAACTAGCGGGGTACTCCTACGAGCAGTACTTC	CASSPQLAGYSYEQYF
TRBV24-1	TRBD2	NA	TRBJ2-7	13	TGTGCCACCAGACGACTAGCGGGTTACGAGCAGTACTTC	CATRRLAGYEQYF
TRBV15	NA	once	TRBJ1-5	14	TGTGCCACCAGCAGAGATGGTAGCAATCAGCCCCAGCATTTT	CATSRDGSNQPQHF
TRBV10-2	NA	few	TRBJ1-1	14	TGCGCCAGCAGTATACAACAGGGGAACACTGAAGCTTTCTTT	CASSIQQGNTEAFF
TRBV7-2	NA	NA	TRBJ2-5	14	TGTGCCAGCAGCTTATCGTACTGGCAAGGGACCCAGTACTTC	CASSLSYWQGTQYF
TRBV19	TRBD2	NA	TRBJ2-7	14	TGTGCCAGTAGTGTCTTCAGCGGGGACTACGAGCAGTACTTC	CASSVFSGDYEQYF
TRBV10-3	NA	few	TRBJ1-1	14	TGTGCCATCAGTGAGCAGGAACGTGGCACTGAAGCTTTCTTT	CAISEQERGTEAFF
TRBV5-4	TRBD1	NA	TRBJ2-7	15	TGTGCCAGCAGCCAGGGGACAGGGGCATCCTACGAGCAGTACTTC	CASSQGTGASYEQYF
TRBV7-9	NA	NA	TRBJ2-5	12	TGTGCCAGCAGTGTCGGTCCTGGGGCCCAGTACTTC	CASSVGPGAQYF
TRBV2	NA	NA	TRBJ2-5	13	TGTGCCAGCAGTGAAGAAGTGGGGGAGACCCAGTACTTC	CASSEEVGETQYF